This record looks at one T cell receptor (beta chain) sequence and its context. Its antigen specificity is not known. Within one base of it there is no much larger clone, and no base qualities were kept. The record originates from a study of graft-versus-host responses after intestinal transplantation listed by TCRdb under 2021. Notes on the research overall: The transplants that recipients got were multivisceral, liver-intestinal, or isolated intestinal. All recipients received anti-thymocyte globulin induction followed by maintenance tacrolimus and steroids for about three years. Of the 20 to 25 intestinal transplant recipients enrolled in the cohort, one of whom was a retransplant, a few patients without pretransplant specimens were excluded. Alloreactive clones were identified by sequencing pre-transplant mixed lymphocyte reaction products and comparing these products with unstimulated pre-transplant donor and recipient T cells. After intestinal transplantation, graft-versus-host and host-versus-graft alloreactive T cell clones in the graft, circulation and bone marrow were tracked using bulk TCR-beta CDR3 sequencing. A peak of at least 4% donor T cells among recipient peripheral blood mononuclear cells was the definition used for donor T cell macrochimerism. Instead of going to the commercial service, samples from a few later patients were sequenced in-house on an Illumina MiSeq and processed with MiXCR. What the research found in general, with its limitations: Early after transplant, declines in HvG clones were associated with peak levels of circulating GvH clones. The relatively low number and heterogeneity of intestinal transplant patients limited the conclusions. In patients with donor T cell macrochimerism, the allografts had high GvH to HvG T cell clonal ratios. GvH clones were detected in recipient bone marrow, and some of these GvH clones were observed earlier in ileal mucosa or blood, consistent with an intestinal mucosal origin.

Relative to germline, V is missing 4 bases and J is missing 6 bases, with 2 bases of the junction outside any gene match. According to the germline V gene, CDR1 reads ENHRY and CDR2 reads SYGVKD. The CDR3 numbers 15 residues from cysteine through phenylalanine. Only CDR3 DNA remains: 45 bases, in frame from the first base. The time point label here, explained by the study, means: cells obtained before transplantation from donor or recipient. CD3+CD4+ and CD3+CD8+ populations were FACS-sorted from unstimulated pre-transplant donor and recipient cells taken from spleen or lymph nodes. The library was generated by the immunoSEQ multiplex PCR assay. In most patients, genomic DNA was isolated using the Qiagen DNeasy Blood and Tissue Kit and sent frozen to Adaptive Biotechnologies for TCR sequencing. For most patients, genomic DNA was subjected to high-throughput TCR-beta CDR3 sequencing by Adaptive Biotechnologies. The authors processed their data as follows. Adaptive's ImmunoSEQ software supplied the TCR sequencing data for under 20 patients, while MiXCR and VDJtools were used to process a few other patients. To correct CD4 versus CD8 sorting errors, any sequence found in both subsets at a frequency ratio below 5:1 was removed. CDR3 nucleotide sequences shared by donor and recipient were removed because the origin of these sequences could not be assigned. To count as alloreactive, a clone needed at least 2-fold expansion over unstimulated cells and a minimum CFSE-low frequency of 0.002% (template counts) or 0.001% (read counts). Clones detected in sequenced pre-transplant spleen, lymph node, or MLR CFSE-low populations of the donor or recipient were defined as mappable. Cumulative frequency of alloreactive clones was calculated as a percentage of all sequences weighted by copy number. Here the immuneACCESS table is served through TCRdb, limited to in-frame sequences with V and J called. Missing clones are a known gap in these copies; in checked studies unresolved V genes cover under half, and the rest lacks a known reason. The V and J calls and clone size come from that table; D and trimming were worked out from the DNA. The sample has about 82,000 clones on record, around 91% of them singletons. The ten largest clones add up to less than 0.1% of the sample.

Sequencing was performed on unstimulated CD4+ T cells sorted from spleen or lymph node cells, taken before intestinal transplant. Rearrangement joined TRBV10-3 to TRBJ2-3, with 15 bases in between that match TRBD2. This TCR was recovered from a human donor who received an intestinal transplant. The CDR3 is CAISGTSGGADTQYF. Read as DNA, the sequence is TGTGCCATCAGTGGGACTAGCGGGGGGGCGGATACGCAGTATTTT.